This TCR beta chain was profiled in a study of blood T cell repertoires in COVID-19. Study details: The study drew acute and convalescent COVID-19 samples from the United States, Italy and Spain.

V shed 3 bases and J shed 4 bases, with 12 bases lying between them. The CDR3 has 14 residues. From germline, CDR1 is SEHNR and CDR2 FQNEAQ (reference sequence). Clones were sequenced by immunoSEQ multiplex PCR, and TCRdb holds only the in-frame ones, with some missing. This sample yields around 160,000 clones, of which around four fifths are seen a single time; about 38% belongs to the top ten. This sequence joins TRBV7-9 and TRBJ1-2, with D possibly TRBD1 on 5 matching bases. This TCR derives from a human donor in a cohort sampled during active COVID-19. Sequencing was done on a sample of peripheral blood. This CDR3 reads CASSFGRAIYGYTF. CDR3 nucleotide sequence: TGTGCCAGCAGCTTCGGCAGGGCAATCTATGGCTACACCTTC.